The text below deals with one T cell receptor beta chain. What it binds is not known. Sequencing depth was up to 500,000 reads per sample. Assay: immunoSEQ multiplex PCR; the TCRdb copy retains only in-frame clones and omits some. The data show about 40,000 clones, 75% seen once. These data are taken from a study of pediatric ulcerative colitis. The germline V gene has CDR1 LGHNT and CDR2 FRNRAP. CDR3 length: 15 residues. V shed 6 bases and J 0 bases; nucleotides not matched to a gene: 3. Points from the study as a whole: Acute severe colitis showed lower rectal diversity from clonal expansions.

During colonoscopy, one to two rectal pinch biopsies were collected. The sequenced sample consisted of gut tissue. This clonotype originated in a boy younger than 18 with severe ulcerative colitis. V is TRBV12-5 and J is TRBJ1-4; TRBD1 matches at 8 bases. DNA of the CDR3: TGTGCTAGTGGGGGGACAGGTTCAACTAATGAAAAACTGTTTTTT. Encoded protein: CASGGTGSTNEKLFF.